This T cell receptor beta chain emerged from a study of blood T cell repertoires in COVID-19. Study as a whole: Spain, Italy and the United States supplied samples that represented acute and convalescent COVID-19. From T cells, B-cell-depleted T cells, or PBMCs came the material, which was cDNA or gDNA.

Methods used by the authors: Amplification of reference gene primers provided the estimated nucleated cell counts. Repertoires were generated with immunoSEQ multiplex PCR, while TCRdb's copy carries only in-frame clones and drops some. V, J and clone size were drawn from that table, and D and trimming were deduced from the DNA. This sample has fewer than 250,000 clones, with 84% found just once. There are 14 residues in the CDR3. V lost 0 bases, J lost 3 bases, and 9 bases lay in between. Germline CDR1 and CDR2: SGHNT and YYREEE (reference sequence). The chain has TRBV5-4 and TRBJ1-2; D not resolved. This receptor was obtained from a woman aged 70 to 79 with active or convalescent COVID-19. Sequenced input: peripheral blood. Here the CDR3 DNA reads TGTGCCAGCAGCTTGGCCGGGGTCCACTATGGCTACACCTTC. Protein product: CASSLAGVHYGYTF.